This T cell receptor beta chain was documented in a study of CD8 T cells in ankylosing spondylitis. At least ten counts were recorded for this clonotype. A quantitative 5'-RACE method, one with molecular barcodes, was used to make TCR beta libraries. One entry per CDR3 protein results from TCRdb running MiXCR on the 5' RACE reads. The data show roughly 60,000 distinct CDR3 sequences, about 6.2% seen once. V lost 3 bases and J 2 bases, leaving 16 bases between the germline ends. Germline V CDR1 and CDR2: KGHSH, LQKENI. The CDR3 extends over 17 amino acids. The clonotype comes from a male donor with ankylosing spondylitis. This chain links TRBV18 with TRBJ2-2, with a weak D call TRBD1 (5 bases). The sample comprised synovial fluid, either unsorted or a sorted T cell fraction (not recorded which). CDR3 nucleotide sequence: TGTGCCAGCTCACCTACCTCAGGGATTATTAACACCGGGGAGCTGTTTTTT. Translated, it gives CASSPTSGIINTGELFF.